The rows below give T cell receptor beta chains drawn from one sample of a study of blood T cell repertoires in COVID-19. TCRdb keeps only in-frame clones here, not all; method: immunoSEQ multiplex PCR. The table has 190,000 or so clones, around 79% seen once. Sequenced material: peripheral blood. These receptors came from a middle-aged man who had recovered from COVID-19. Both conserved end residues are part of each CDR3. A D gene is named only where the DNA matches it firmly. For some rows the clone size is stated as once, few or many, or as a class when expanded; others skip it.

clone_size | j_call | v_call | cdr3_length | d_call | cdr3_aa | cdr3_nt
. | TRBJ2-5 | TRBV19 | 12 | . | CASSIQSETQYF | TGTGCCAGTAGTATTCAGTCAGAGACCCAGTACTTC
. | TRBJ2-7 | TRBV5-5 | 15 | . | CASSFWADSSYEQYF | TGTGCCAGCAGCTTTTGGGCGGACAGTTCCTACGAGCAGTACTTC
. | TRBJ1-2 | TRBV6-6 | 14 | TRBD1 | CASCQSGGERSYTF | TGTGCCAGCTGTCAATCAGGGGGCGAGAGAAGCTACACCTTC
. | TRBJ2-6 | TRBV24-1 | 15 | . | CATSAPQAGANVLTF | TGTGCCACCAGTGCCCCTCAGGCTGGGGCCAACGTCCTGACTTTC
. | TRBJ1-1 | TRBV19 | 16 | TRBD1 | CASVTGTGLSNTEAFF | TGTGCCAGTGTGACCGGGACAGGCCTTTCGAACACTGAAGCTTTCTTT
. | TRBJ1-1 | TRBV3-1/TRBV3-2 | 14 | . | CASSQEYKGSTAFF | TGTGCCAGCAGCCAAGAATATAAGGGGTCTACAGCTTTCTTT
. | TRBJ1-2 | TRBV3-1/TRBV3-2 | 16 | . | CASSQGEQGMNYGYTF | TGTGCCAGCAGCCAAGGAGAGCAGGGGATGAACTATGGCTACACCTTC
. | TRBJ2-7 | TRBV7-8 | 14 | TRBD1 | CASSYRTGDYEQYF | TGTGCCAGCAGCTACCGGACAGGCGATTACGAGCAGTACTTC
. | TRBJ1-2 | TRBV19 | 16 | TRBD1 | CASSIRLGRGHGGYTF | TGTGCCAGTAGTATACGATTGGGCAGGGGGCATGGTGGCTACACCTTC
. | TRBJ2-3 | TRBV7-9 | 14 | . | CASSLERRGDTQYF | TGTGCCAGCAGCTTAGAGCGACGGGGAGATACGCAGTATTTT
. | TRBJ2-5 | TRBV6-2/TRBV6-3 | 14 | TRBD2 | CASTPGTRKETQYF | TGTGCCAGCACCCCCGGGACTAGAAAAGAGACCCAGTACTTC
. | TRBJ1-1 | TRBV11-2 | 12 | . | CASSLGQNEAFF | TGTGCCAGCAGCTTAGGTCAGAATGAAGCTTTCTTT
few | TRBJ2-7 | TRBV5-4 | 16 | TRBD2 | CASSLRTSGREYEQYF | TGTGCCAGCAGCCTACGGACTAGCGGGAGGGAATACGAGCAGTACTTC
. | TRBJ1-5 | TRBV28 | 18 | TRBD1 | CASSYTRGTGGFNQPQHF | TGTGCCAGCAGCTATACCAGGGGGACAGGGGGCTTTAATCAGCCCCAGCATTTT
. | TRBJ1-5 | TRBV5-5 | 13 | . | CASSPYGNQPQHF | TGTGCCAGCAGTCCTTATGGCAATCAGCCCCAGCATTTT
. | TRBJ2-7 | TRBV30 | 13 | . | CAWSGGGPYEQYF | TGTGCCTGGAGTGGCGGAGGGCCCTACGAGCAGTACTTC
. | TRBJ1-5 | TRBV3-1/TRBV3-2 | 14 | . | CASSQGRSNQPQHF | TGTGCCAGCAGCCAAGGCAGGAGCAATCAGCCCCAGCATTTT
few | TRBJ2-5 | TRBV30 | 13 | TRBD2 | CAWQRDLQETQYF | TGTGCCTGGCAGCGGGATTTACAAGAGACCCAGTACTTC
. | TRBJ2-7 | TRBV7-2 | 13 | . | CASSLNRAYEQYF | TGTGCCAGCAGCTTGAACAGGGCCTACGAGCAGTACTTC
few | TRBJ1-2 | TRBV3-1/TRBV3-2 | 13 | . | CASSQNEGSGYTF | TGTGCCAGCAGCCAAAACGAAGGGAGTGGCTACACCTTC
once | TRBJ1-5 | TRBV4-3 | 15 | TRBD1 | CASSQDWDRNQPQHF | TGCGCCAGCAGCCAAGATTGGGACAGAAATCAGCCCCAGCATTTT
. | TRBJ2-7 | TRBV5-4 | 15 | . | CARAAVWRDRCEQYF | TGTGCCAGGGCTGCCGTATGGCGGGACCGTTGCGAGCAGTACTTC
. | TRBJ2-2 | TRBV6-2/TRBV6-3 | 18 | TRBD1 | CASSYPGRQGPNTGELFF | TGTGCCAGCAGTTACCCGGGCCGACAGGGTCCGAACACCGGGGAGCTGTTTTTT
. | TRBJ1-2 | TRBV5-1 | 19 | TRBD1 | CASSPNPGQDLTLTYGYTF | TGCGCCAGCAGCCCCAATCCGGGACAGGACCTCACCCTAACCTATGGCTACACCTTC
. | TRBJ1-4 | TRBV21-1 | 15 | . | CASSPTTGSNEKLFF | TGTGCCAGCAGCCCAACGACAGGTTCTAATGAAAAACTGTTTTTT
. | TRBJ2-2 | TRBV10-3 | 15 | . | CAISEGGANTGELFF | TGTGCCATCAGTGAAGGCGGGGCGAACACCGGGGAGCTGTTTTTT
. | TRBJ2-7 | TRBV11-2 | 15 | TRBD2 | CASSSGLERTYEQYF | TGTGCCAGCAGCTCGGGACTAGAGAGGACCTACGAGCAGTACTTC
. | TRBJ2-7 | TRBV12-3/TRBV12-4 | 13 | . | CASSLARDREQYF | TGTGCCAGCAGTTTAGCGCGGGATCGCGAGCAGTACTTC
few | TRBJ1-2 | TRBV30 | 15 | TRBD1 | CAWSQGDRGVHGYTF | TGTGCCTGGAGTCAAGGGGACAGGGGGGTCCATGGCTACACCTTC
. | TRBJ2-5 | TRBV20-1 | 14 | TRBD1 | CSASPRGLRETQYF | TGCAGTGCTAGTCCCAGGGGGCTAAGAGAGACCCAGTACTTC
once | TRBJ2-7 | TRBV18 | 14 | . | CASSPRNGGYEQYF | TGTGCCAGCTCACCACGGAACGGGGGCTACGAGCAGTACTTC
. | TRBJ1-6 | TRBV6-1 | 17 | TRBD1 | CASSEFGTGAYNSPLHF | TGTGCCAGCAGTGAATTCGGAACAGGGGCCTATAATTCACCCCTCCACTTT
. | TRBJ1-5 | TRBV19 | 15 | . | CASSIRGRRNQPQHF | TGTGCCAGTAGTATACGGGGGAGAAGGAATCAGCCCCAGCATTTT
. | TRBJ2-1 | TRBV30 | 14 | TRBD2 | CAWQLAGVVNEQFF | TGTGCCTGGCAACTAGCGGGAGTCGTCAATGAGCAGTTCTTC
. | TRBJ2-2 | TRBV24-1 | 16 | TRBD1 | CATSAEDRGGTGELFF | TGTGCCACCAGTGCTGAGGACAGGGGAGGGACCGGGGAGCTGTTTTTT
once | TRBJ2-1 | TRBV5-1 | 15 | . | CASSRGLTSYNEQFF | TGCGCCAGCAGCCGAGGACTGACCTCCTACAATGAGCAGTTCTTC
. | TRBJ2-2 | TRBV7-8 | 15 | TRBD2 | CASRPLAGYTGELFF | TGTGCCAGCAGACCGCTAGCGGGATACACCGGGGAGCTGTTTTTT
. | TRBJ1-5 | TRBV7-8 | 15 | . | CASSRDLNRESPQHF | TGTGCCAGCAGCCGAGACCTTAACCGGGAATCACCCCAGCATTTT
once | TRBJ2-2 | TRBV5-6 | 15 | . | CASTLTGGGTGELFF | TGTGCCAGCACCCTTACAGGGGGGGGCACCGGGGAGCTGTTTTTT
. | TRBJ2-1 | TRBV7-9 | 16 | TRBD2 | CASSFSGRGTYNEQFF | TGTGCCAGCAGCTTTAGCGGGAGAGGCACCTACAATGAGCAGTTCTTC